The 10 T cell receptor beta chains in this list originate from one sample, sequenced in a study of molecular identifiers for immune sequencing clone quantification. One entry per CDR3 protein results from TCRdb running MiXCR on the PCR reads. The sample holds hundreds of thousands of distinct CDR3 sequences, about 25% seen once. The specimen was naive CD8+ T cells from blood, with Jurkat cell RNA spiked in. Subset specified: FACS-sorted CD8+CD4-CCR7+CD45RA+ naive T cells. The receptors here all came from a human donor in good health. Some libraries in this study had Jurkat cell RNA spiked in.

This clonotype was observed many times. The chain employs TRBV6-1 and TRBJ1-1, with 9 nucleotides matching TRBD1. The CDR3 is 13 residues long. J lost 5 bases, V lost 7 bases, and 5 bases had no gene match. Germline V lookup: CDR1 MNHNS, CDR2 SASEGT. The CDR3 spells CASNNRGLTEAFF. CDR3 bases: TGTGCCAGCAACAACAGGGGGCTTACTGAAGCTTTCTTT.

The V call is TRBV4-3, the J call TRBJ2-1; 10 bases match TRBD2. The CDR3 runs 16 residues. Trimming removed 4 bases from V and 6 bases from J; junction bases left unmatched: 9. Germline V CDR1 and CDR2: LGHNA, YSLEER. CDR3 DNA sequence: TGCGCCAGCAGCCCCAATCCATCTAGCGGGGGCAATGAGCAGTTCTTC. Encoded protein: CASSPNPSSGGNEQFF.

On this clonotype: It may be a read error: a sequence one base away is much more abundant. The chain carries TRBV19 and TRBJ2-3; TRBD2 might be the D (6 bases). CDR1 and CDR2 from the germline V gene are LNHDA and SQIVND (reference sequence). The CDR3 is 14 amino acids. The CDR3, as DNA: TGTGCCGGTAGTTGGGGGAGGAGCACAGATACGCAGTATTTT. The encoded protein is CAGSWGRSTDTQYF.

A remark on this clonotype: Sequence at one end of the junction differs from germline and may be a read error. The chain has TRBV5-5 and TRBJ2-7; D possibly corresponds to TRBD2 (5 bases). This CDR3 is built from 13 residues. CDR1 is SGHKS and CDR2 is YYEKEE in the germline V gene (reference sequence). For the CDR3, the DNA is TGTGCCTGCAGCTTGGGAGTTGGTTACGAGCAGTACTTC. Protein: CACSLGVGYEQYF.

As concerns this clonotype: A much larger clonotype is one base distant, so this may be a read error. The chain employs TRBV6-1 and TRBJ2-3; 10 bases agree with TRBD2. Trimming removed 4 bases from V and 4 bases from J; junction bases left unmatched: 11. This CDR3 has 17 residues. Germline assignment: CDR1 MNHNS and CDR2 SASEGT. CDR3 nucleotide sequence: TGTGCCAGCAGTGGGATTAGGGCTAGCGGGGGTCCAGATACGCAGTATTTT. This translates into CASSGIRASGGPDTQYF.

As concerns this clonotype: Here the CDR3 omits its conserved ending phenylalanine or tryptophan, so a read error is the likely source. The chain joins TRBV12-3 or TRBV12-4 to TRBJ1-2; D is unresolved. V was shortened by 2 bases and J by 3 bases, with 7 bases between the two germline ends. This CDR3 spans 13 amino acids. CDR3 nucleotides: TGTGCCAGCAGTTTACCATTGGACTATGGCTACACCATC. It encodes CASSLPLDYGYTI.

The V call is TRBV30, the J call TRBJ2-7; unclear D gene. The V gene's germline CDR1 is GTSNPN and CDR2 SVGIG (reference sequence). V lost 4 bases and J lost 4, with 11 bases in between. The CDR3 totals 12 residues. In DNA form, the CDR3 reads TGTGCCTGGAACCCGATAGGGTACGAGCAGTACTTC. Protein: CAWNPIGYEQYF.

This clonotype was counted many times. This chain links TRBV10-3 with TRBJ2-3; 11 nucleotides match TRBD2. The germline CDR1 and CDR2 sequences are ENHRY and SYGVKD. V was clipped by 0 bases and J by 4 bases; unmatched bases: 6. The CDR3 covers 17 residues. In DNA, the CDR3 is TGTGCCATCAGTGAGTCGTCTACTAGCGGGAGTGCAGATACGCAGTATTTT. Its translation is CAISESSTSGSADTQYF.

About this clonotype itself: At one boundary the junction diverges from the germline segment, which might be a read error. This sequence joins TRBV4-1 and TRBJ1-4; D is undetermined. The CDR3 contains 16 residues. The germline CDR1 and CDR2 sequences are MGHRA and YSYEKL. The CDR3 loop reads CASSQVELGPNERLFF. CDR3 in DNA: TGCGCCAGCAGCCAAGTGGAATTAGGGCCTAATGAAAGACTGTTTTTT.

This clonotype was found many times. The DNA of the CDR3 is TGCAGTACTTCTCGGGACAAATACACTGAAGCTTTCTTT. It translates to CSTSRDKYTEAFF. The chain uses TRBV20-1 and TRBJ1-1; TRBD1 is a possible D gene (6 bases). V was shortened by 8 bases and J by 3 bases, with 16 bases between the two germline ends. Looked up from germline, CDR1 is DFQATT and CDR2 is SNEGSKA (reference sequence). The CDR3 has 13 residues.